The clone carrying this T cell receptor (beta chain) has only one observation. Its specificity is not known. Germline is not matched at one junction end, which may reflect a read error. The germline CDR1 and CDR2 sequences are WSHSY and SAAADI. The CDR3 runs 13 residues. These data originate in a study of T cell responses to AZD1222 COVID-19 vaccine. Data came from immunoSEQ multiplex PCR; TCRdb stores just in-frame clones and leaves some out. The repertoire holds roughly 100,000 clones, with approximately 84% as singletons. Points from the study as a whole: In the spike-specific TCR repertoire, nearly half reportedly target unmutated variant regions. Increases in Spike-specific TCR breadth and depth were seen after two AZD1222 doses.

The chain joins TRBV10-2 to TRBJ2-7, with a tentative D call TRBD2 (6 bases). This receptor was obtained from an adult in good health. Sample: peripheral blood, taken on day 0 of AZD1222 vaccination. The CDR3 loop is CASSDPASRETDF. DNA of the CDR3: TGCGCCAGCAGTGATCCGGCCTCTCGGGAGACGGACTTC.